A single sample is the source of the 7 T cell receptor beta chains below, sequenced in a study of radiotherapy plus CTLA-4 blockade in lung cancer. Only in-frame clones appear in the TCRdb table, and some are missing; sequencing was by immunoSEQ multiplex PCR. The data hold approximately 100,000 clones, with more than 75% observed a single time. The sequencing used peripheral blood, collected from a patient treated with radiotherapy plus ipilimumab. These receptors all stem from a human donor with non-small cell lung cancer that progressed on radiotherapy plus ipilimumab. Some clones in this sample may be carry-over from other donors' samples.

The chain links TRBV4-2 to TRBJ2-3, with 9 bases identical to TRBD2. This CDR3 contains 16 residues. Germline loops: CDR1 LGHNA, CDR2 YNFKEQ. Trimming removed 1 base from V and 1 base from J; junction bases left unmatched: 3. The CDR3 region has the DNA TGTGCCAGCAGCCAAGGGGTAGCGGGGGGCACAGATACGCAGTATTTT. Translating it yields CASSQGVAGGTDTQYF.

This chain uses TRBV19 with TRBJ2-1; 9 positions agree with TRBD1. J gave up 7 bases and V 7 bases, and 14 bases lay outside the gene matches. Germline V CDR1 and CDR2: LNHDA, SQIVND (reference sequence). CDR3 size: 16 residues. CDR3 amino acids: CASTPRAQGASNEQFF. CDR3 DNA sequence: TGTGCCAGTACCCCTCGTGCACAGGGGGCATCTAATGAGCAGTTCTTC.

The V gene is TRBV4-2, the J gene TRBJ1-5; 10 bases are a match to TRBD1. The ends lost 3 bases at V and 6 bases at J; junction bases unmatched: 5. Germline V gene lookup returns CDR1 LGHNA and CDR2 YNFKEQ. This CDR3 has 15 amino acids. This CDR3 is CASSQGTGDPQPQHF. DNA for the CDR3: TGTGCCAGCAGCCAGGGGACAGGGGACCCTCAGCCCCAGCATTTT.

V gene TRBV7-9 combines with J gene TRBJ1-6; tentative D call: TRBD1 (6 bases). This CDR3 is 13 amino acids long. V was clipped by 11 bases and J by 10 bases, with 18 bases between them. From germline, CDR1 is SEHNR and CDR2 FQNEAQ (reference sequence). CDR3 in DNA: TGTGCCGGACACAGGGCGGGGGGCTCACCCCTCCACTTT. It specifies CAGHRAGGSPLHF.

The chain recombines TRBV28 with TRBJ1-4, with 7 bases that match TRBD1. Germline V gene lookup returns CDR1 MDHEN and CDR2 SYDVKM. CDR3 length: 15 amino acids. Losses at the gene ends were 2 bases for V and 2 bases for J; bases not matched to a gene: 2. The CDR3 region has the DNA TGTGCCAGCAGTTTAGAGACAGGGACTAATGAAAAACTGTTTTTT. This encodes CASSLETGTNEKLFF.

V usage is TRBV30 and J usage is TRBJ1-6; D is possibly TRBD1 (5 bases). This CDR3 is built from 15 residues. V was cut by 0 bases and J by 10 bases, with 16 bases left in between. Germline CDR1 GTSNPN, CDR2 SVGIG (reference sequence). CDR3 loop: CAWSVRWGRGSPLHF. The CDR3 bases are TGTGCCTGGAGTGTTCGATGGGGGAGGGGATCACCCCTCCACTTT.

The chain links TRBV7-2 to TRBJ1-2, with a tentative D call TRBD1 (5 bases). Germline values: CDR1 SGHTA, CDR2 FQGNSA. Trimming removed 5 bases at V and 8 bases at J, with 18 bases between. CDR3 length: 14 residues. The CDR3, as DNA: TGTGCCAGCAGCCAGCACCAGGGTTTTGGCGGCTACACCTTC. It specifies CASSQHQGFGGYTF.